What follows is one T cell receptor beta chain and its context. Its antigen is not known. This entry belongs to a study of CXCR3-negative and CXCR3-positive naive CD8 T cells. Study-level findings and limits: Greater hydrophobicity was found in TRB CDR3s of CXCR3-positive naive cells than of CXCR3-negative naive cells.

Via 5' RACE with UMI labels, TRB cDNA libraries were prepared. No DNA is given; TCRdb re-called the 5' RACE reads and lists each CDR3 protein once. In all, the sample yields around 140,000 distinct CDR3 sequences. The source material was naive CXCR3+ CD8+ T cells from blood. Described subset: CD45RO-CCR7+CD27+CD95- naive CD8+ T cells expressing CXCR3 (TNR3+). This receptor was obtained from a human donor in good health. Some clones in this sample may be carry-over from other donors' samples.

CDR3 sequence: CSVGDSYEQYF. The V call is TRBV29-1, the J call TRBJ2-7; TCRdb calls TRBD1, which cannot be checked without DNA. Germline V gives CDR1 SQVTM, CDR2 ANQGSEA. CDR3 length: 11 amino acids.